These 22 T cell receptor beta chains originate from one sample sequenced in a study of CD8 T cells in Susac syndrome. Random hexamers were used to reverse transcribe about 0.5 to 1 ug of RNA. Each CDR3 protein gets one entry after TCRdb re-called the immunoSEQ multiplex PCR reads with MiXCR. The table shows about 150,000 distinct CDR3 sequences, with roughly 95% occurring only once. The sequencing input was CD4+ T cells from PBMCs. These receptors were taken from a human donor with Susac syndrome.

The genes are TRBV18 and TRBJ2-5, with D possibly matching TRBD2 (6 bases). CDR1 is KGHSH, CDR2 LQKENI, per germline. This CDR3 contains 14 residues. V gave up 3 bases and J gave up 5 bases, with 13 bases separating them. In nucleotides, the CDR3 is TGTGCCAGCTCACCCCAGCGGAGGGGTGAGACCCAGTACTTC. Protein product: CASSPQRRGETQYF.

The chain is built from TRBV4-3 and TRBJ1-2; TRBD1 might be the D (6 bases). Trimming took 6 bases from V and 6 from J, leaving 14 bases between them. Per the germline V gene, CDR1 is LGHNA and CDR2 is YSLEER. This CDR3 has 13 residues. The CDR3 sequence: CASRQLGAHGYTF. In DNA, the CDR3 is TGCGCCAGCAGGCAGTTGGGGGCACATGGCTACACCTTC.

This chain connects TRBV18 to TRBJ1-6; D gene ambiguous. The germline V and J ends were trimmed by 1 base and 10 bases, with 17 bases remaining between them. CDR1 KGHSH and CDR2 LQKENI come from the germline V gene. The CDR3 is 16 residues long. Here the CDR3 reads CASSPRMVGDGSPLHF. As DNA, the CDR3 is TGTGCCAGCTCACCACGAATGGTCGGCGACGGGTCACCCCTCCACTTT.

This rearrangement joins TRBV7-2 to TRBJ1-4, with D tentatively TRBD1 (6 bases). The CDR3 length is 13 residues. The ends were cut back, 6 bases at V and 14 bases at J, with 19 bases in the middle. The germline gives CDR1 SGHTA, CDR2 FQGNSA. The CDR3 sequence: CASSRGGGWDLFF. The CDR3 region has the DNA TGTGCCAGCAGTCGAGGGGGGGGATGGGATCTGTTTTTT.

CDR3 residues: CASSYSGGPYNEQFF. Here the CDR3 DNA reads TGTGCCAGCAGCTATAGCGGGGGGCCGTACAATGAGCAGTTCTTC. V gene TRBV6-6 combines with J gene TRBJ2-1; 10 nucleotides line up with TRBD2. Germline V CDR1 and CDR2: MNHNY, SVGAGI (reference sequence). Unmatched junction bases numbered 6, after V lost 6 bases and J lost 4 bases. The CDR3 spans 15 residues.

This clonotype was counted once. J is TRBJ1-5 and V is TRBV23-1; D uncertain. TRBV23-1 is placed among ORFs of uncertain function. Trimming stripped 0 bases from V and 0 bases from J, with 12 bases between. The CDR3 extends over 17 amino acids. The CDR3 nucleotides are TGCGCCAGCAGTCAATCCCCCCGGGCCTATAGCAATCAGCCCCAGCATTTT. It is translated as CASSQSPRAYSNQPQHF.

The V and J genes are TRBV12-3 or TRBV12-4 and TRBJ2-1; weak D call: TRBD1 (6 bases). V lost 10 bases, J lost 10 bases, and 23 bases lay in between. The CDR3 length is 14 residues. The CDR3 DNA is TGTGCCACCTCTGCAATGGGGGCAGGCGGGGAGCAGTTCTTC. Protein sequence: CATSAMGAGGEQFF.

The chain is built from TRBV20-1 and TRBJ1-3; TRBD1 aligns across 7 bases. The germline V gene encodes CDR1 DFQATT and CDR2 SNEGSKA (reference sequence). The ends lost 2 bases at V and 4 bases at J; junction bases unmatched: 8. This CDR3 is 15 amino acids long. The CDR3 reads CSARFTGTAGNTIYF. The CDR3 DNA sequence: TGCAGTGCTAGATTTACAGGGACAGCCGGAAACACCATATATTTT.

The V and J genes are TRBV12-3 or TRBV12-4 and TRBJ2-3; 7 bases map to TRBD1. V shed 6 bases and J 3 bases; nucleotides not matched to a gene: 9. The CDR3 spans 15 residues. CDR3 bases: TGTGCCAGCAGGGGCCCCTACAGGGGTACAGATACGCAGTATTTT. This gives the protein CASRGPYRGTDTQYF.

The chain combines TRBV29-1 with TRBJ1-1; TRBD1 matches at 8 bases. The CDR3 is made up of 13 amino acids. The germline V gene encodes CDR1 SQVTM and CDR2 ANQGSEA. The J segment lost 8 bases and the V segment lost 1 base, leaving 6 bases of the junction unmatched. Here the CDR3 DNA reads TGCAGCGTTGAAGCCGGCAGGGGGCGGGAAGCTTTCTTT. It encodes CSVEAGRGREAFF. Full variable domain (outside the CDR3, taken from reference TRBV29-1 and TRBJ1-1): SAVISQKPSRDICQRGTSLTIQCQVDSQVTMMFWYRQQPGQSLTLIATANQGSEATYESGFVIDKFPISRPNLTFSTLTVSNMSPEDSSIYLCSVEAGRGREAFFGQGTRLTVV.

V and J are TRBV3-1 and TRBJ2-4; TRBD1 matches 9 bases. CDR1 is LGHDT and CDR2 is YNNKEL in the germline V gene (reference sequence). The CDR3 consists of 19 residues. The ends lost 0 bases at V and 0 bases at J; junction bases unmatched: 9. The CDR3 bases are TGTGCCAGCAGCCAAGATTTGGGACAGGGAAAACTAGCCAAAAACATTCAGTACTTC. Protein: CASSQDLGQGKLAKNIQYF. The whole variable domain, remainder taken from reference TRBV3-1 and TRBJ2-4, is DTAVSQTPKYLVTQMGNDKSIKCEQNLGHDTMYWYKQDSKKFLKIMFSYNNKELIINETVPNRFSPKSPDKAHLNLHINSLELGDSAVYFCASSQDLGQGKLAKNIQYFGAGTRLSVL.

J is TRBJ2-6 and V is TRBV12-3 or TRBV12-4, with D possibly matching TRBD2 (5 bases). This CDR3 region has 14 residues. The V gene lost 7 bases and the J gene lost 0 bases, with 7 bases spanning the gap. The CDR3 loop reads CASKEVSGANVLTF. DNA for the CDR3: TGTGCCAGCAAGGAGGTCTCTGGGGCCAACGTCCTGACTTTC.

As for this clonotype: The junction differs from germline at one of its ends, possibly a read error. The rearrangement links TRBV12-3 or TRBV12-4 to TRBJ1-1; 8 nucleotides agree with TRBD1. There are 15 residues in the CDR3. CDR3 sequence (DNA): TGTGCCAGCAGTGCGCACCGACAGGGGAACTCTGAAGCTTTCTTT. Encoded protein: CASSAHRQGNSEAFF.

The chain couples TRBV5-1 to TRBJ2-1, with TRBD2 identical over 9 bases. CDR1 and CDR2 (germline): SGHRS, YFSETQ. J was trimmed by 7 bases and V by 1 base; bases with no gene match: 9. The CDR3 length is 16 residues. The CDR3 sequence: CASSLTFGGGANEQFF. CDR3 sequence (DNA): TGCGCCAGCAGCTTGACCTTTGGCGGGGGGGCAAATGAGCAGTTCTTC.

The CDR3 region has the DNA TGCGCCAGCAGCCAACCGGCAGGGAATAGCAATCAGCCCCAGCATTTT. Encoded protein: CASSQPAGNSNQPQHF. The chain is built from TRBV4-1 and TRBJ1-5; D may be TRBD1 (5 bases). V lost 2 bases, J lost 0 bases, and 11 bases lay in between. Germline values: CDR1 MGHRA, CDR2 YSYEKL. This CDR3 region has 16 residues.

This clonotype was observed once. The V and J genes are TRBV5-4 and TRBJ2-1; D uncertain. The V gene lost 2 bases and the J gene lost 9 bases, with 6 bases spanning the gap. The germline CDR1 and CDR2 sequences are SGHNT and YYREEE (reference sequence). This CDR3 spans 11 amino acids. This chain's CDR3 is CASSFGTEQFF. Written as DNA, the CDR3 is TGTGCCAGCAGCTTCGGCACTGAGCAGTTCTTC.

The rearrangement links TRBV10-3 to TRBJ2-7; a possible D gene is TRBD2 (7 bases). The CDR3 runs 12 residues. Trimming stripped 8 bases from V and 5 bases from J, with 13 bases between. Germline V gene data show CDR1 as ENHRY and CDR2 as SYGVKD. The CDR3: CAIGGGNDEQYF. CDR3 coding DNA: TGTGCCATCGGGGGGGGCAACGACGAGCAGTACTTC.

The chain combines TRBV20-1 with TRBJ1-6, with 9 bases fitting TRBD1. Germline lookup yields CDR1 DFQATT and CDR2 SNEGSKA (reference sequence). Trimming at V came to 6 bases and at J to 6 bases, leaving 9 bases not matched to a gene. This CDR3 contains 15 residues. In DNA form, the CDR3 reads TGCAGTGCCACTACCGGGACAGGGCTTAATTCACCCCTCCACTTT. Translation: CSATTGTGLNSPLHF.

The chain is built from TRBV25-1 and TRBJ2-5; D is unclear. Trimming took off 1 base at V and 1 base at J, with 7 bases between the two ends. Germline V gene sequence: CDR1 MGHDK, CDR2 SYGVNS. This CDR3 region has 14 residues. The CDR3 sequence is CASSEWKGQETQYF. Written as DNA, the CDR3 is TGTGCCAGCAGTGAATGGAAAGGCCAAGAGACCCAGTACTTC.

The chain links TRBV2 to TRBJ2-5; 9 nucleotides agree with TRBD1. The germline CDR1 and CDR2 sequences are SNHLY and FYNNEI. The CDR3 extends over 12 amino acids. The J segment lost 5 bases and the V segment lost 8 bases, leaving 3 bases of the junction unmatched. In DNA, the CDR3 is TGTGCCAGCGGGACAGGGCTGGAGACCCAGTACTTC. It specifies CASGTGLETQYF.

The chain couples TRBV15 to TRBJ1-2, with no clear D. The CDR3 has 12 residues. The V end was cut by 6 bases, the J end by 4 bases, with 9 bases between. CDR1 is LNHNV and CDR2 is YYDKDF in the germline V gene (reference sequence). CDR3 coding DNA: TGTGCCACCAGGGGTGGAACCTATGGCTACACCTTC. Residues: CATRGGTYGYTF.

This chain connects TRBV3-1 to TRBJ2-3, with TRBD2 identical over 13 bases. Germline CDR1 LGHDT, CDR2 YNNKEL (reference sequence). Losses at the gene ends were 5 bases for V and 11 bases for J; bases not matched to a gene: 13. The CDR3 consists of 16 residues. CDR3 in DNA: TGTGCCAGCAGCAGGGGACTAGCGGGGCCTCGGGGGGAGCAGTATTTT. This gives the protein CASSRGLAGPRGEQYF.